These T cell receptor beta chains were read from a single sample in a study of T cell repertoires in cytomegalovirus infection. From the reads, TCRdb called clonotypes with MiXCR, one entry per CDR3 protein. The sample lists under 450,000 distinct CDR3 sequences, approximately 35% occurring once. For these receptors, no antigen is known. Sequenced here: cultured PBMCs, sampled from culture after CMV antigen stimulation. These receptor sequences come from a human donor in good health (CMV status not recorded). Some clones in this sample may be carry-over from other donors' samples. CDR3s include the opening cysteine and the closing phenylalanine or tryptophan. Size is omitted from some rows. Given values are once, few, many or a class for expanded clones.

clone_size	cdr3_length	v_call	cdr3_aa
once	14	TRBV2	CASSPLLEFYEQFF
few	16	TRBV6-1	CASIAAVARVNTEAFF
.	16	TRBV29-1	CSVEAYDRAANYGYTF
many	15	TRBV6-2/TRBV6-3	CASSYGSGPGNIQYF
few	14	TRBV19	CASSSRMGSSVGFF
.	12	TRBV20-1	CSARGVDYGYTF
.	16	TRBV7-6	CASSAVAGGPLDEQFF
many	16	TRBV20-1	CSARNGRGAGEETQYF
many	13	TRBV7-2	CASSPQDPYEQYF
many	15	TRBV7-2	CASSLVDRGSTEAFF
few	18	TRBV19	CASSMIFPEGVLTDTQYF
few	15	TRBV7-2	CASSLELELNTEAFF
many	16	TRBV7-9	CASSSILAGAYNEQFF
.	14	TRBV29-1	CSVARRGVNYGYTF
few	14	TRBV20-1	CSARFGRVNGELFF
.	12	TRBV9	CASSVETDTQYF
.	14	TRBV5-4	CASSFRRERNEQFF
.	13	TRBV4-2	CASSQKLGNEQFF
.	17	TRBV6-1	CASSEIYRGAYNQPQHF
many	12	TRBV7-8	CATRVANTEAFF
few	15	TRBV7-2	CASSLYQGGPTEAFF
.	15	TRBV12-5	CASGFRLAGGETQYF
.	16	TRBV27	CASSFGSRGSYNEQFF
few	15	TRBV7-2	CASSTWASETDTQYF
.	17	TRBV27	CASSSPGLAGGADTQYF
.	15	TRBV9	CASSPDGGRGYEQYF
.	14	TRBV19	CASSIRQGTTEAFF
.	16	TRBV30	CAWSAGLAGGQNEQFF
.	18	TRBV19	CASSIGAVAFLLTDTQYF
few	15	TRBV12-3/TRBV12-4	CASRLQQGPSSEAFF
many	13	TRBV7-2	CASTRGPTDTQYF
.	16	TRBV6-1	CASSLVQGAKNTEAFF